The rows below give T cell receptor beta chains drawn from one sample of a study of blood T cell repertoires in COVID-19. Clones were read by immunoSEQ multiplex PCR, and TCRdb kept only the in-frame ones, dropping some. The table lists over 450,000 clones, about 88% of them singletons. Sequencing was carried out using peripheral blood. Source of these receptors: a woman aged 50 to 60 with COVID-19, enrolled during active disease. Each CDR3 is given with its conserved first and last residue. D genes are given only for firm matches. Where a row states a size, it is once, few, many or the class of an expanded clone; other rows omit it.

j_call	d_call	v_call	clone_size	cdr3_nt	cdr3_aa
TRBJ2-5	NA	TRBV19	few	TGTGCCAGTAGCCGGGGACAAGAGACCCAGTACTTC	CASSRGQETQYF
TRBJ2-5	TRBD1	TRBV11-1	NA	TGTGCCAGCAGCTTAGGAGGGACAGCGGAGACCCAGTACTTC	CASSLGGTAETQYF
TRBJ2-2	TRBD1	TRBV10-1	NA	TGCGCCAGCAGTTGGGGGACAGGGGAAAGCACCGGGGAGCTGTTTTTT	CASSWGTGESTGELFF
TRBJ1-4	NA	TRBV24-1	once	TGTGCCACCAGCCCGACAGGTTATAATGAAAAACTGTTTTTT	CATSPTGYNEKLFF
TRBJ2-7	TRBD1	TRBV28	NA	TGTGCCAGCAGACGAGGGGGCCTCTACGAGCAGTACTTC	CASRRGGLYEQYF
TRBJ2-3	TRBD2	TRBV20-1	NA	TGCAGTGCAAGTGGCGGGGGGGCGGGCACAGATACGCAGTATTTT	CSASGGGAGTDTQYF
TRBJ1-5	NA	TRBV27	many	TGTGCCAGCAGTCTCCGACAGGGCAATCAGCCCCAGCATTTT	CASSLRQGNQPQHF
TRBJ2-1	NA	TRBV5-6	NA	TGTGCCAGCAGACAAGCCAGGGGAAATGAGCAGTTCTTC	CASRQARGNEQFF
TRBJ2-7	NA	TRBV20-1	NA	TGCAGTGTTCTCAGGGGTTACGAGCAGTACTTC	CSVLRGYEQYF
TRBJ2-7	TRBD1	TRBV6-5	NA	TGTGCCAGCAGTTCTCCGGGACAGGGACTGGGGGAGCAGTACTTC	CASSSPGQGLGEQYF
TRBJ2-1	NA	TRBV4-1	NA	TGCGCCAGCAGCTCAGGAGGCCGGGGAATAGGTGAGCAGTTCTTC	CASSSGGRGIGEQFF
TRBJ2-1	TRBD2	TRBV10-3	NA	TGTGCCATCAGCGATAGGCGGCTAGCGGAGTACAATGAGCAGTTCTTC	CAISDRRLAEYNEQFF
TRBJ1-3	TRBD1	TRBV30	once	TGTGCCTGGCAAGGACAGGACGGCACCATATATTTT	CAWQGQDGTIYF
TRBJ1-5	NA	TRBV2	NA	TGTGCCAGCAGGGAAACTTCAACTTATCAGCCCCAGCATTTT	CASRETSTYQPQHF
TRBJ2-1	NA	TRBV5-1	NA	TGCGCCAGCAGCTTGGGGCAGGGCTCTTTTGATGAGCAGTTCTTC	CASSLGQGSFDEQFF